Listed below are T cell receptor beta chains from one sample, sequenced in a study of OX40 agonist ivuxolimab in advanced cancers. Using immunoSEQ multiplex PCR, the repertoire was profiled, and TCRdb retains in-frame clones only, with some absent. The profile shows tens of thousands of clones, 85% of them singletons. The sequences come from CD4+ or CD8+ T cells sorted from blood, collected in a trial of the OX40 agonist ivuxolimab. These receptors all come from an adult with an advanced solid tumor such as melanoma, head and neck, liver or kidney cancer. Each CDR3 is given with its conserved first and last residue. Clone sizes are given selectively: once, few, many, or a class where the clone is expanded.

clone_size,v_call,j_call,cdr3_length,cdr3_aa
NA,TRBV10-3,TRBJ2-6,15,CAISESETGANVLTF
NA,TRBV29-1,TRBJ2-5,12,CSVVVSRETQYF
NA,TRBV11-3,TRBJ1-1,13,CASSYSGGTEAFF
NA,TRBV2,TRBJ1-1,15,CASSGVGAGDTEAFF
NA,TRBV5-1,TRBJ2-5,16,CASSFGLAGGGETQYF
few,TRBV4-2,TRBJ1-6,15,CASSQSVTGASPLHF
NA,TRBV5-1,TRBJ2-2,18,CASSLARRGQTNTGELFF
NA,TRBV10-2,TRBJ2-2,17,CASSESLWQGSGGELFF
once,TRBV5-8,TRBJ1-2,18,CASSLLPQGLGRPGGYTF
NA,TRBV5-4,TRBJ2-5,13,CASSLFDRETQYF
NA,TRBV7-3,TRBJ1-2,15,CASSLTQGAFGGYTF
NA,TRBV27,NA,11,CATTTSRTQYF
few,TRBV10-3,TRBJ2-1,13,CATGQGREDEQFF
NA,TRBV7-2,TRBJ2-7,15,CASSSRGGLGHEQYF
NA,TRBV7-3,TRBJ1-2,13,CASSPGVDYGYTF
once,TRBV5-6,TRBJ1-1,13,CASSRGGPTEAFF
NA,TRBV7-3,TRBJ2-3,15,CASSPQQGRGDTQYF
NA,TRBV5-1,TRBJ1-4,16,CASSRQGGARNEKLFF
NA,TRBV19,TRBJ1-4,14,CASNFGAMGEKLFF
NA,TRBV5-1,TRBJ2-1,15,CASRRASLPYNEQFF
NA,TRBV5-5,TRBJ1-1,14,CASSLKDRNTEAFF
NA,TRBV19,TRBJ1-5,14,CASTLRRGNQPQHF
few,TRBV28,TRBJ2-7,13,CASSFQGSYEQYF
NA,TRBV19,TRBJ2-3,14,CASSIYQGTDTQYF
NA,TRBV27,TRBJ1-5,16,CASSLRRFGSNQPQHF
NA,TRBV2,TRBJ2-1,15,CASSLDRSPYNEQFF
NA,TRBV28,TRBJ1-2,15,CASSRAGGTGYGYTF
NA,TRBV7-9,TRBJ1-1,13,CASSRQVNTEAFF
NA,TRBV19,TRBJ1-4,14,CASSPTNSQRELFF
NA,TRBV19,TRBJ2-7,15,CASSTIDAGEGEQYF
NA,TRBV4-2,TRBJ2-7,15,CASSRPEVRSAEQYF